A selection of T cell receptor beta chains follows, all from one sample in a study of identifying expanded T cells in peripheral blood. Libraries were prepared by immunoSEQ multiplex PCR; TCRdb keeps only in-frame clonotypes and omits some of them. Among about 83,000 clones listed, approximately 90% were seen once. The sample taken for sequencing was blood. These receptor sequences come from a person aged 18-70 years in good health. CDR3s include the opening cysteine and the closing phenylalanine or tryptophan. The order of the fields is J gene, V gene, D gene, clone size, CDR3 DNA, CDR3 protein. The D gene is left open where the match is weak. Size is omitted from some rows. Given values are once, few, many or a class for expanded clones.

>TRBJ1-2|TRBV4-3|-|once
TGCGCCAGCAGCCAAGAATTGTTGGCGGGGGCGGATGGCTACACCTTC
CASSQELLAGADGYTF
>TRBJ1-4|TRBV2|-|-
TGTGCCAGCAGTGAAAATCCCTTGGGGGTAGGGTACGAAAAACTGTTTTTT
CASSENPLGVGYEKLFF
>TRBJ2-2|TRBV29-1|TRBD1|-
TGCAGCGTTGGGGTAGGGGGCGACACCGGGGAGCTGTTTTTT
CSVGVGGDTGELFF
>TRBJ1-2|TRBV6-4|-|-
TGTGCCAGCAGTGATACAGGTATAAGACGGAGCGGCTACACCTTC
CASSDTGIRRSGYTF
>TRBJ2-7|TRBV9|-|-
TGTGCCAGCAGCAAAACCCCGGCCGAGCAGTACTTC
CASSKTPAEQYF
>TRBJ1-1|TRBV18|-|-
TGTGCCAGCTCACCTAGGGCAGAGAACACTGAAGCTTTCTTT
CASSPRAENTEAFF
>TRBJ1-1|TRBV6-5|-|-
TGTGCCACCTTCAGTGGGTCTAGAGGGAACACTGAAGCTTTCTTT
CATFSGSRGNTEAFF
>TRBJ2-5|TRBV7-2|-|-
TGTGCCAGCAGCTTAGCGGGGCAGGGTATTGGGACCCAGTACTTC
CASSLAGQGIGTQYF
>TRBJ2-7|TRBV5-1|TRBD2|-
TGCGCCAGCAGCTTGGACCCCCCCCACAGCGGGAGATCCTACGAGCAGTACTTC
CASSLDPPHSGRSYEQYF
>TRBJ1-4|TRBV2|-|once
TGTGCCAGCAGTCTAAAGGAAAAACTGTTTTTT
CASSLKEKLFF
>TRBJ2-5|TRBV5-1|-|-
TGCGCCAGCACCCCAACGGCCCTGCAGGAGACCCAGTACTTC
CASTPTALQETQYF
>TRBJ1-2|TRBV7-2|-|-
TGTGCCAGCAGCTTAAAGTCAGGGCCCGTAGGCTACACCTTC
CASSLKSGPVGYTF
>TRBJ2-5|TRBV6-5|-|-
TGTGCCAGCAGAAAAGGGGGTTCGGGAGAGACCCAGTACTTC
CASRKGGSGETQYF
>TRBJ2-7|TRBV15|-|-
TGTGCCACCAGCAGAGATCGAGGGTATGCCTACGAGCAGTACTTC
CATSRDRGYAYEQYF
>TRBJ2-4|TRBV18|TRBD1|-
TGTGCCAGCTCACCTTGGGACAGGAACATTCAGTACTTC
CASSPWDRNIQYF
>TRBJ1-1|TRBV28|TRBD1|once
TGTGCCAGCAAATGGACAGGGGGCGGAAAAAATGAAGCTTTCTTT
CASKWTGGGKNEAFF
>TRBJ2-1|TRBV7-3|-|-
TGTGCCAGCAGCGTCGGGCGTTACAATGAGCAGTTCTTC
CASSVGRYNEQFF
>TRBJ1-3|TRBV9|-|-
TGTGCCAGCAGCGGCGGGATCTACAGCTCTGGAAACACCATATATTTT
CASSGGIYSSGNTIYF
>TRBJ2-2|TRBV6-1|-|-
TGTGCCAGCATATTCGGGGCCAACACCGGGGAGCTGTTTTTT
CASIFGANTGELFF
>TRBJ2-1|TRBV7-8|TRBD2|-
TGTGCCAGCAGCCTAGGCCGGGCAGCGGGGGTTCATGAGCAGTTCTTC
CASSLGRAAGVHEQFF
>TRBJ1-1|TRBV5-1|TRBD1|-
TGTGCCAGCAGCTTGCCCCGACAGGGTGACACTGAAGCTTTCTTT
CASSLPRQGDTEAFF
>TRBJ2-5|TRBV7-2|TRBD2|-
TGTGCCAGCAGCTTCGCGGGGGAGGAGACCCAGTACTTC
CASSFAGEETQYF
>TRBJ2-4|TRBV7-2|-|-
TGTGCCAGCAGCTTAGAACGGATGAAAAACATTCAGTACTTC
CASSLERMKNIQYF
>TRBJ2-5|TRBV7-7|-|-
TGTGCCAGCAGCTTAGATGGACAGATAGAGACCCAGTACTTC
CASSLDGQIETQYF
>TRBJ1-3|TRBV28|-|-
TGTGCCAGCACCCTTGATAGGGACACCATATATTTT
CASTLDRDTIYF
>TRBJ1-2|TRBV7-9|TRBD1|few
TGTGCCAGCAGCTCTCAGGGGGGTTTTACTAGTGGCTACACCTTC
CASSSQGGFTSGYTF
>TRBJ2-7|TRBV11-2|TRBD1|-
TGTGCCAGCAGCGCCGGGACAGCCTCCTACGAGCAGTACTTC
CASSAGTASYEQYF
>TRBJ1-6|TRBV30|-|few
TGTGCCTGGAAACCCCCCTATAATTCACCCCTCCACTTT
CAWKPPYNSPLHF
>TRBJ2-5|TRBV4-3|-|-
TGCGCCAGCAGCCAAGAATGGACTGCCCCACTAGAGACCCAGTACTTC
CASSQEWTAPLETQYF
>TRBJ2-1|TRBV9|TRBD2|-
TGTGCCAGCAGCTTTAGCGGGGGGTTCTACAATGAGCAGTTCTTC
CASSFSGGFYNEQFF
>TRBJ2-1|TRBV9|-|-
TGTGCCAGCAGCCCCGGACTGAACCCGCCCTACAATGAGCAGTTCTTC
CASSPGLNPPYNEQFF
>TRBJ2-7|TRBV6-6|-|-
TGTGCCAGCAGTCAACGACAGCCCTACGAGCAGTACTTC
CASSQRQPYEQYF
>TRBJ2-7|TRBV28|TRBD1|-
TGTGCCAGCAGTAGACAGGGGACGACCTACGAGCAGTACTTC
CASSRQGTTYEQYF
>TRBJ2-1|TRBV18|TRBD1|-
TGTGCCAGCTCACCACCGTCGAAGGGGGCGACGGGGACGGACAATGAGCAGTTCTTC
CASSPPSKGATGTDNEQFF
>TRBJ2-1|TRBV6-1|-|once
TGTGCCAGCACGCAGGGACCCGGAGGAGGGAATGAGCAGTTCTTC
CASTQGPGGGNEQFF
>TRBJ1-1|TRBV11-2|TRBD1|-
TGTGCCAGCAGCAACCGACAGGGGGACACTGAAGCTTTCTTT
CASSNRQGDTEAFF
>TRBJ1-1|TRBV28|-|-
TGTGCCAGCAGTTTATGGGGGGGACCGACGAACACTGAAGCTTTCTTT
CASSLWGGPTNTEAFF
>TRBJ2-1|TRBV28|TRBD1|-
TGTGCCAGCAGTCGCCACAGGGGGCTCGAGAATGAGCAGTTCTTC
CASSRHRGLENEQFF
>TRBJ2-7|TRBV5-1|-|-
TGCGCCAGCAGCTTGGGTGGGGGCGTGAACGAGCAGTACTTC
CASSLGGGVNEQYF
>TRBJ1-2|TRBV18|-|-
TGTGCCAGCTCACCCGACGTAGGAACGGGAGGTGGCTACACCTTC
CASSPDVGTGGGYTF